This is a list of T cell receptor beta chains from one sample in a study of blood T cell repertoires in COVID-19. The method was immunoSEQ multiplex PCR; TCRdb's version includes in-frame clones alone and lacks a portion of them. This sample has about 120,000 clones; 75% to 90% occur once, and the top ten carry around 6%. The specimen was peripheral blood. Receptors were obtained from a woman in her sixties or seventies with COVID-19, enrolled during active disease. CDR3s include the opening cysteine and the closing phenylalanine or tryptophan. The D gene is left open where the match is weak. Expanded clones get a size class; other rows say once, few or many, or leave the size out.

>TRBJ2-7|TRBD2|NA|TRBV7-9
TGTGCCAGCAGCCCATCCCAGACGGGGGGGAATCCCTACGAGCAGTACTTC
CASSPSQTGGNPYEQYF
>TRBJ1-1|TRBD1|NA|TRBV5-1
TGCGCCAGCAGCCAAGGGACAGGGGGCACTGAAGCTTTCTTT
CASSQGTGGTEAFF
>TRBJ1-6|NA|NA|TRBV4-1
TGCGCCAGCAGCCAAAGTAACTTCGAGTTTCGTGTGCATTCACCCCTCCACTTT
CASSQSNFEFRVHSPLHF
>TRBJ1-2|NA|NA|TRBV19
TGTGCCAGCCGTAAGCAGGGAGGGTATGGCTACACCTTC
CASRKQGGYGYTF
>TRBJ2-3|NA|NA|TRBV7-9
TGTGCCAGCAGCTTAGTCTCCACAGATACGCAGTATTTT
CASSLVSTDTQYF
>TRBJ2-2|TRBD2|NA|TRBV10-3
TGTGCCATCAGTGTCGCCGGGGGGAATCCTTCGAACACCGGGGAGCTGTTTTTT
CAISVAGGNPSNTGELFF
>TRBJ2-3|TRBD2|NA|TRBV18
TGTGCCAGCTCACCGGCTAGCGGGGAGGAAGATACGCAGTATTTT
CASSPASGEEDTQYF
>TRBJ2-5|TRBD2|once|TRBV7-9
TGTGCCAGCAGCCCCAAATCTAGCGGGGAGCGCTTCAGGGAGACCCAGTACTTC
CASSPKSSGERFRETQYF
>TRBJ1-1|NA|NA|TRBV19
TGTGCCAGTAGTAATATAGGGGCCAACACTGAAGCTTTCTTT
CASSNIGANTEAFF
>TRBJ2-6|NA|NA|TRBV19
TGTGCCAGTAGCCCAAGACAGGGGGCCAACGTCCTGACTTTC
CASSPRQGANVLTF
>TRBJ2-1|NA|NA|TRBV11-2
TGTGCCAGCAGCTCTGGGACTCAGCAGTTCTTC
CASSSGTQQFF
>TRBJ2-2|TRBD1|NA|TRBV10-3
TGTGCCATCACCCAGCAGGGGACAGGGGCTTCAGGGGAGCTGTTTTTT
CAITQQGTGASGELFF
>TRBJ2-5|NA|NA|TRBV7-9
TGTGCCAGCAGTCACAGGGACCTCCACCAAGAGACCCAGTACTTC
CASSHRDLHQETQYF
>TRBJ2-2|NA|once|TRBV28
TGTGCCAGCAGTGATACAGGGAACACCGGGGAGCTGTTTTTT
CASSDTGNTGELFF
>TRBJ2-5|NA|NA|TRBV7-3
TGTGCCAGCAGCCCGCAGGGAAACCAAGAGACCCAGTACTTC
CASSPQGNQETQYF
>TRBJ2-5|NA|few|TRBV6-5
TGTGCCAGCAGTTATGGGCGACAGAAAGAGACCCAGTACTTC
CASSYGRQKETQYF
>TRBJ2-2|TRBD1|NA|TRBV5-1
TGCGCCAGCAGCCGGACAGGGAGGAACACCGGGGAGCTGTTTTTT
CASSRTGRNTGELFF
>TRBJ1-5|TRBD1|once|TRBV4-1
TGCGCCAGCAGCCAGGGGACAGGTGTTGCGCCCCAGCATTTT
CASSQGTGVAPQHF
>TRBJ2-4|NA|NA|TRBV7-9
TGTGCCAGCAGCTTGGGGGCAGCTATAGCCAAAAACATTCAGTACTTC
CASSLGAAIAKNIQYF
>TRBJ2-1|TRBD2|few|TRBV30
TGTGCCTGGAGTCGCGGGGGACTCTACAATGAGCAGTTCTTC
CAWSRGGLYNEQFF
>TRBJ1-5|TRBD1|NA|TRBV18
TGTGCCAGCTCCTGGGGACAGACTGATAGCAATCAGCCCCAGCATTTT
CASSWGQTDSNQPQHF
>TRBJ1-5|NA|once|TRBV5-8
TGTGCCAGCAGCTTGGGGCCTTATAGCAATCAGCCCCAGCATTTT
CASSLGPYSNQPQHF
>TRBJ1-1|TRBD1|NA|TRBV5-6
TGTGCCAGCAGCTTGCATGGGACAGGGGGCTTTTACACTGAAGCTTTCTTT
CASSLHGTGGFYTEAFF
>TRBJ2-7|TRBD2|NA|TRBV6-5
TGTGCCAGCAGTTACTCGGGCGGGGGGGCATACTACGAGCAGTACTTC
CASSYSGGGAYYEQYF
>TRBJ1-4|TRBD1|NA|TRBV18
TGTGCCAGCTCACCACCGGACCAGGGGTTAAGGGGGCTTAATGAAAAACTGTTTTTT
CASSPPDQGLRGLNEKLFF
>TRBJ2-2|NA|NA|TRBV2
TGTGCCAGCAGTGAAGCGCTCAACAGCGGCGGGGAGCTGTTTTTT
CASSEALNSGGELFF
>TRBJ1-1|TRBD1|NA|TRBV5-6
TGTGCCAGCAGCTTGTTCTGGGACAGGGGGAAGGACACTGAAGCTTTCTTT
CASSLFWDRGKDTEAFF
>TRBJ1-4|TRBD1|many|TRBV3-1/TRBV3-2
TGTGCCAGCAGCCAAGACCCTCAGGGGGCAACTAATGAAAAACTGTTTTTT
CASSQDPQGATNEKLFF
>TRBJ1-1|NA|NA|TRBV19
TGTGCCAGTAGTAGAAACAGGGTATATGAAGCTTTCTTT
CASSRNRVYEAFF
>TRBJ2-3|TRBD2|NA|TRBV2
TGTGCCAGCAGAGTACTAGCGGGTAGCACAGATACGCAGTATTTT
CASRVLAGSTDTQYF
>TRBJ1-1|NA|NA|TRBV2
TGTGCCAGCAGTAGACAGTTACTGAACACTGAAGCTTTCTTT
CASSRQLLNTEAFF
>TRBJ2-1|TRBD2|few|TRBV6-1
TGTGCCAGCAGTGAAATAGCGGGGGCCTCCAGTGAGCAGTTCTTC
CASSEIAGASSEQFF
>TRBJ2-1|NA|NA|TRBV7-3
TGTGCCAGCAGCTTGAGTCTCGGTGTTTACAATGAGCAGTTCTTC
CASSLSLGVYNEQFF
>TRBJ2-1|NA|NA|TRBV4-2
TGTGCCAGCAGCCAAGATCGATTATGGGGCCTAGGGTTTTACAATGAGCAGTTCTTC
CASSQDRLWGLGFYNEQFF
>TRBJ1-6|TRBD1|NA|TRBV2
TGTGCCAGCAGTGAAGCGGGACAGGGGAATAATTCACCCCTCCACTTT
CASSEAGQGNNSPLHF
>TRBJ2-1|NA|NA|TRBV7-3
TGTGCCAGCAGCTTAGACTCCCGTGGTGAGCAGTTCTTC
CASSLDSRGEQFF
>TRBJ2-6|TRBD2|NA|TRBV30
TGTGCCTGGAGCGGACTAGCGGGGAGCTCTGGGGCCAACGTCCTGACTTTC
CAWSGLAGSSGANVLTF
>TRBJ2-1|TRBD2|NA|TRBV19
TGTGCCAGTAGCGAACTAGCGGGGCTGAACAATGAGCAGTTCTTC
CASSELAGLNNEQFF
>TRBJ1-2|NA|few|TRBV7-9
TGTGCCAGCAGCTTTACAGGGAGTCCATCGTGGGGCTACACCTTC
CASSFTGSPSWGYTF
>TRBJ2-1|TRBD2|NA|TRBV7-2
TGTGCCAGCAGCCGGACTAGCGGGGGCTACAATGAGCAGTTCTTC
CASSRTSGGYNEQFF
>TRBJ1-5|TRBD1|NA|TRBV6-2/TRBV6-3
TGTGCCAGCAGTTCGTATTCGGCACAGGGGCATCAGCCCCAGCATTTT
CASSSYSAQGHQPQHF
>TRBJ1-1|NA|NA|TRBV2
TGTGCCAGCAGTGAACTATATTTGGTCGGGGGGTCGAAAAACACTGAAGCTTTCTTT
CASSELYLVGGSKNTEAFF
>TRBJ2-7|NA|NA|TRBV11-2
TGTGCCAGCAGCTTAGCGGGGGGACATATCTACGAGCAGTACTTC
CASSLAGGHIYEQYF
>TRBJ1-6|NA|NA|TRBV5-4
TGTGCCAGCAGCCCCGAGGTTGGGTTCGGGTCACCCCTCCACTTT
CASSPEVGFGSPLHF
>TRBJ2-1|TRBD1|NA|TRBV19
TGTGCCAGTAGGACGCCAGGGGGACGGCAGTTCTTC
CASRTPGGRQFF